This T cell receptor (beta chain) derives from a study of CD8+ T cells in alopecia areata. Regarding treatment: oral pan-JAK inhibitor, 5-10 mg twice daily. The CDR3 is made up of 14 amino acids. Germline assignment: CDR1 SGHRS and CDR2 YFSETQ. Trimming removed 2 bases at V and 1 base at J, with 9 bases between. The authors extracted RNA and reverse transcribed it into cDNA as the sequencing template. Generated by immunoSEQ multiplex PCR, the TCRdb table keeps only in-frame clones and is missing some. The sample holds 110,000 to 150,000 clones, about 56% seen once. This receptor was taken from a human donor with alopecia areata. The V call is TRBV5-1, the J call TRBJ1-1; D possibly corresponds to TRBD1 (5 bases). Source: CD8+ T cells sorted from blood, taken at week 4, from a patient treated with tofacitinib. CDR3 nucleotides: TGCGCCAGCAGCTTAACAGGAGGGAACACTGAAGCTTTCTTT. Its translation is CASSLTGGNTEAFF.